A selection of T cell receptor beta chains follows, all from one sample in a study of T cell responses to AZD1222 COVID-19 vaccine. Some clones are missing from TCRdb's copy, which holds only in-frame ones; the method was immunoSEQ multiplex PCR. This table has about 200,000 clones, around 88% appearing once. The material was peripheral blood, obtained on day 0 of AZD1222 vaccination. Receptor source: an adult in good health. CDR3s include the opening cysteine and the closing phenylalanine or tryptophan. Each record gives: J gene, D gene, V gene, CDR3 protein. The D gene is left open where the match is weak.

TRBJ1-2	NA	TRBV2	CASSVAPGGYTF
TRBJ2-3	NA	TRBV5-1	CASSPASSTDTQYF
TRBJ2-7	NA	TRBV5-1	CASSVLTGSYEQYF
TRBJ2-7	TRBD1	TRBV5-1	CASSLDTGAYSEQYF
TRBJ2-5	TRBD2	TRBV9	CASSERLAGPQETQYF
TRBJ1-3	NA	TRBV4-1	CASSQDLGPRSSGNTIYF
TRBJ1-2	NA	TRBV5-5	CASSLEYRAYYGYTF
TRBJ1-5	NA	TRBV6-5	CASSYLGGGNQPQHF
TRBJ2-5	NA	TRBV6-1	CASSEWQGSIQETQYF
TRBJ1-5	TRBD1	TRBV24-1	CATKKHRGGQPQHF
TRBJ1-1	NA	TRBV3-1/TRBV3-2	CASSPTDQYTEAFF
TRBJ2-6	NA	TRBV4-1	CASNREATYSGANVLTF
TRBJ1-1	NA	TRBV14	CASSQAGTEAFF
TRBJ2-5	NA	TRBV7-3	CASSLNGRGGETQYF
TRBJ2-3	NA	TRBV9	CASTNTDTQYF
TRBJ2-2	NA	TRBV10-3	CAISGGGGGRTGELFF
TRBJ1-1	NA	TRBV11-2	CASSLRGPTEAFF
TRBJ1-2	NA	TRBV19	CASTFRDNYGYTF
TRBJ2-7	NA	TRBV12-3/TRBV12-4	CASSGPGGQYF
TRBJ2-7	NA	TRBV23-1	CASSQSSYEQYF
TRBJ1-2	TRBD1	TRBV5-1	CASSFRQGGGYTF
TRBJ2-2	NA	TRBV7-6	CASSLGYQGSTGELFF
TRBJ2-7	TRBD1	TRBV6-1	CASSEWDRASYEQYF
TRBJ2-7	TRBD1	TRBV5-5	CASSLKPGQGSYEQYF
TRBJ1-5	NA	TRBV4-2	CASSPAEGTYNQPQHF
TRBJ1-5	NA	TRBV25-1	CASSDAGSNQPQHF
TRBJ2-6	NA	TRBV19	CASSNPTGYGASGANVLTF
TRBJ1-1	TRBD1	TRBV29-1	CSATRQGTEAFF
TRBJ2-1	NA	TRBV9	CASSPKGISYNEQFF
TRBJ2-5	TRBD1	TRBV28	CASSPLGTARISQETQYF
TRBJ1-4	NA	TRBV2	CASSVEGGEKLFF
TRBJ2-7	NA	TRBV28	CASSLFYEQYF
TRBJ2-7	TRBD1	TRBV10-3	CAIMAGTANEQYF
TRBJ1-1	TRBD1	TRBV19	CASSVTGTEAFF
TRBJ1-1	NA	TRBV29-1	CSVDRQNTEAFF